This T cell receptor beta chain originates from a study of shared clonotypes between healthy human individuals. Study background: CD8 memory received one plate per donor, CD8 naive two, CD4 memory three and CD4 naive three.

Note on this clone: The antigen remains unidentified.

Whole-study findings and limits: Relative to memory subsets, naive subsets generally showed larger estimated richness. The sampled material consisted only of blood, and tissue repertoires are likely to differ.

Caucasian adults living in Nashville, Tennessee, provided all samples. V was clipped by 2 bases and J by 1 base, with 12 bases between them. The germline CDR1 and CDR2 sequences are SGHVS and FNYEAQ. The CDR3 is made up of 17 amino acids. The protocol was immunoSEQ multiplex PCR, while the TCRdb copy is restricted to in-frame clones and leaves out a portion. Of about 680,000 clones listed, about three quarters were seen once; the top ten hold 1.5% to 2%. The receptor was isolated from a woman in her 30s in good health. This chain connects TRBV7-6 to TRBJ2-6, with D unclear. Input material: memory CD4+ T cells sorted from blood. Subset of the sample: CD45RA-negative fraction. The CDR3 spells CASSLNKDVSGANVLTF. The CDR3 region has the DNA TGTGCCAGCAGCTTAAACAAGGACGTTTCTGGGGCCAACGTCCTGACTTTC.